This entry lists 20 T cell receptor beta chains sequenced from one sample in a study of human T cells and chemical hapten exposure. MiXCR, applied by TCRdb to the RACE reads, yields one record per CDR3 protein. The profile shows some 200,000 distinct CDR3 sequences, 30% of them singletons. Time point denoted: pre-sensitization, week 0. Treatment meaning: therapeutic diphenylcyclopropenone sensitization with weekly scalp DPC. The sample in question was whole blood, obtained in connection with sensitization to the hapten diphenylcyclopropenone (DPC). The source is a woman aged 25-40 years with alopecia areata. Some clones in this sample may be carry-over from other donors' samples.

The rearrangement uses TRBV18 and TRBJ1-2, with 7 bases aligning to TRBD1. V lost 0 bases, J lost 4 bases, and 14 bases stayed unmatched. The CDR3 spans 18 residues. Germline CDR1 and CDR2: KGHSH and LQKENI. The CDR3 coding sequence is TGTGCCAGCTCACCACCTTGGGCACTCCCCCGGGACAGCTATGGCTACACCTTC. Amino acids: CASSPPWALPRDSYGYTF.

This chain connects TRBV7-2 to TRBJ1-4; 9 positions agree with TRBD1. V lost 7 bases and J lost 7; bases outside the gene matches: 4. Germline CDR1 is SGHTA and CDR2 is FQGNSA. The CDR3 spans 13 residues. The CDR3: CASTLTGGEKLFF. The CDR3, as DNA: TGTGCCAGCACCCTGACAGGGGGTGAAAAACTGTTTTTT.

In its sample, this clonotype was seen a few times. The CDR3, as DNA: TGCGCCAGCAGCATGGGCTATGGCTACACCTTC. Its translation: CASSMGYGYTF. The rearrangement joins TRBV5-1 to TRBJ1-2; no firm D call. There are 11 residues in the CDR3. From germline, CDR1 is SGHRS and CDR2 YFSETQ. Trimming took 4 bases from V and 4 from J, leaving 5 bases between them.

Only a few counts were recorded for this clonotype. The rearrangement links TRBV18 to TRBJ2-2; D is unresolved. Germline V CDR1 and CDR2: KGHSH, LQKENI. Trimming took off 6 bases at V and 0 bases at J, with 17 bases between the two ends. The CDR3 is 17 residues long. The CDR3 sequence is CASSPVDGPSNTGELFF. The CDR3 DNA sequence: TGTGCCAGCTCTCCCGTGGACGGACCATCGAACACCGGGGAGCTGTTTTTT. Together with reference TRBV18 and TRBJ2-2, the CDR3 gives the full variable domain: NAGVMQNPRHLVRRRGQEARLRCSPMKGHSHVYWYRQLPEEGLKFMVYLQKENIIDESGMPKERFSAEFPKEGPSILRIQQVVRGDSAAYFCASSPVDGPSNTGELFFGEGSRLTVL.

This clonotype showed up just a few times. The chain combines TRBV4-1 with TRBJ1-6, with D uncertain. The CDR3 has 15 residues. V lost 1 base and J 9 bases, leaving 13 bases between the germline ends. Looked up from germline, CDR1 is MGHRA and CDR2 is YSYEKL. The CDR3 protein is CASSQGSARSSPLHF. The CDR3 DNA is TGCGCCAGCAGCCAAGGGTCGGCCAGGAGTTCACCCCTCCACTTT.

The chain joins TRBV7-3 to TRBJ2-7; 8 bases map to TRBD2. CDR1 and CDR2 (germline): SGHTA, FQGTGA. CDR3 length equals 19 residues. The V gene end was trimmed by 4 bases and the J gene end by 6 bases; junction bases not matched to a gene: 23. The CDR3 protein is CASSSSRYRQVGLACEQYF. CDR3 DNA: TGTGCCAGCAGCTCATCGAGATACAGACAGGTTGGACTAGCTTGCGAGCAGTACTTC.

The genes are TRBV6-2 or TRBV6-3 and TRBJ1-5; 10 bases are a match to TRBD1. Germline assignment: CDR1 MNHEY and CDR2 SVGEGT. V shed 6 bases and J 1 base; nucleotides not matched to a gene: 6. This CDR3 spans 16 amino acids. The CDR3 sequence: CASSQMGQGSNQPQHF. The CDR3 nucleotides are TGTGCCAGCAGCCAGATGGGACAGGGGAGCAATCAGCCCCAGCATTTT.

J is TRBJ1-6 and V is TRBV20-1; possible D gene TRBD1, 6 bases. V was clipped by 0 bases and J by 4 bases, with 13 bases between them. Germline values: CDR1 DFQATT, CDR2 SNEGSKA (reference sequence). The CDR3 has 16 amino acids. The CDR3 protein is CSARDFQGRYNSPLHF. In DNA form, the CDR3 reads TGCAGTGCTAGAGATTTCCAGGGGAGATATAATTCACCCCTCCACTTT.

This rearrangement joins TRBV2 to TRBJ2-1, with 8 nucleotides matching TRBD2. V was clipped by 3 bases and J by 11 bases; unmatched bases: 3. The V gene's germline CDR1 is SNHLY and CDR2 FYNNEI. The CDR3 extends over 12 amino acids. The CDR3 DNA is TGTGCCAGCAGTGAGCGGGGGGCTAAGCAGTTCTTC. Protein: CASSERGAKQFF.

The chain carries TRBV10-3 and TRBJ2-3, with 13 bases that match TRBD2. With 2 bases clipped from V and 2 bases from J, the junction kept 1 base outside the gene matches. Germline values: CDR1 ENHRY, CDR2 SYGVKD. This CDR3 has 16 residues. CDR3 coding DNA: TGTGCCATCAGTGAGGGGACTAGCGGGGTCACAGATACGCAGTATTTT. This codes for CAISEGTSGVTDTQYF.

This sequence joins TRBV25-1 and TRBJ2-2; perhaps D is TRBD1 or TRBD2 (5 bases each). Trimming took off 10 bases at V and 4 bases at J, with 22 bases between the two ends. This CDR3 is 16 amino acids long. Looked up from germline, CDR1 is MGHDK and CDR2 is SYGVNS. CDR3 sequence: CATLGRLRDGTGELFF. In DNA, the CDR3 is TGTGCCACACTGGGGCGACTCAGGGACGGCACCGGGGAGCTGTTTTTT.

V is TRBV18 and J is TRBJ1-1; possible D gene TRBD1, 5 bases. With 8 bases removed from V and 2 bases from J, the gap between germline ends came to 12 bases. Germline lookup yields CDR1 KGHSH and CDR2 LQKENI. The CDR3 contains 13 residues. Here the CDR3 reads CASNTGFNTEAFF. DNA of the CDR3: TGTGCCAGCAACACAGGTTTCAACACTGAAGCTTTCTTT.

Only a few counts were recorded for this clonotype. The V and J genes are TRBV4-3 and TRBJ2-7, with D unclear. This CDR3 has 14 residues. CDR1 is LGHNA, CDR2 YSLEER, per germline. The V end lost 1 base, the J end lost 6 bases, and 13 bases lay between the germline ends. CDR3 in amino acids: CASSQVLGSSEQYF. DNA of the CDR3: TGCGCCAGCAGCCAAGTATTGGGCAGCAGCGAGCAGTACTTC.

This clonotype came up many times. The chain uses TRBV28 and TRBJ1-4; D is unresolved. Trimming pared 6 bases from V and 3 bases from J, leaving 5 bases between. This CDR3 is 12 amino acids long. The germline V gene encodes CDR1 MDHEN and CDR2 SYDVKM. The chain's CDR3 is CASRGPNEKLFF. CDR3 nucleotide sequence: TGTGCCAGCAGGGGCCCTAATGAAAAACTGTTTTTT.

This sequence joins TRBV4-3 and TRBJ2-5; 13 positions match TRBD2. Looked up from germline, CDR1 is LGHNA and CDR2 is YSLEER. The junction had 5 bases not matched to a gene; V was cut back by 1 base and J by 9 bases. This CDR3 comprises 15 residues. The CDR3 protein is CASSQAGTSGMPQYF. The CDR3 DNA reads TGCGCCAGCAGCCAAGCCGGGACTAGCGGGATGCCCCAGTACTTC.

This clonotype was picked up a small number of times. The chain links TRBV9 to TRBJ2-1; TRBD1 aligns across 9 bases. Germline V gives CDR1 SGDLS, CDR2 YYNGEE. Losses at the gene ends were 3 bases for V and 4 bases for J; bases not matched to a gene: 5. This CDR3 is built from 15 residues. Here the CDR3 reads CASSGQGDLYNEQFF. The CDR3 nucleotides are TGTGCCAGCAGCGGACAGGGGGACCTGTACAATGAGCAGTTCTTC.

J is TRBJ2-5 and V is TRBV7-9; possibly TRBD2 for D (7 bases). CDR1 and CDR2 from the germline V gene are SEHNR and FQNEAQ (reference sequence). CDR3 length equals 15 residues. Trimming took 8 bases from V and 0 from J, leaving 16 bases between them. DNA for the CDR3: TGTGCCAGCGGGTCGGGGGGCCCGTACCAAGAGACCCAGTACTTC. Its protein is CASGSGGPYQETQYF.

The genes are TRBV11-1 and TRBJ2-2, with 10 bases lining up with TRBD1. V was pared by 7 bases and J by 6 bases, with 5 bases of the junction left unmatched. The CDR3 consists of 14 residues. The germline V gene encodes CDR1 SGHAT and CDR2 FQDESV (reference sequence). In nucleotides, the CDR3 is TGTGCCAGCAATTCAGGACAGGGGGCCGGGGAGCTGTTTTTT. This gives the protein CASNSGQGAGELFF.

The table lists this clonotype with a count of one. The chain combines TRBV28 with TRBJ2-6; tentative D call: TRBD1 (5 bases). CDR1 MDHEN and CDR2 SYDVKM come from the germline V gene. There are 14 residues in the CDR3. The germline V and J ends were trimmed by 4 bases and 6 bases, with 10 bases remaining between them. The CDR3 nucleotides are TGTGCCAGCAGTTCAGGGCGTGTGGCCAACGTCCTGACTTTC. It translates to CASSSGRVANVLTF.

Ten or more counts support this clonotype. V is TRBV4-2 and J is TRBJ2-6; 7 bases agree with TRBD1. Germline CDR1 LGHNA, CDR2 YNFKEQ. V lost 1 base to trimming and J lost 3 bases; unmatched junction nucleotides: 0. This CDR3 contains 15 residues. The CDR3 DNA follows: TGTGCCAGCAGCCAAGCAGGGGGTGGGGCCAACGTCCTGACTTTC. Its protein is CASSQAGGGANVLTF.